The clone carrying this T cell receptor (beta chain) was seen a few times. Its matching antigen is unknown. TCRdb independently ran MiXCR on the 5' RACE reads; one entry per CDR3 protein. This sample has roughly 400,000 distinct CDR3 sequences, with about 20% found just once. The germline CDR1 and CDR2 sequences are SNHLY and FYNNEI. The CDR3 has 12 amino acids. V shed 5 bases and J shed 6 bases, with 7 bases lying between them. The data belong to a study of T-cell memory formation after mild COVID-19. Findings of the study overall: Clones which contracted sat mainly in CM and EM if CD4+, and in EMRA if CD8+. Pre-infection memory showed some responding clones, and this suggested that cross-reactive memory joined.

The V and J genes are TRBV2 and TRBJ2-2, with D unresolved. Material: PBMCs or a T cell subset sorted from them (not recorded which). This TCR derives from a man aged 18 to 30 who had mild COVID-19 (a few samples of this study predate the infection). Cell type and time point are not known. In DNA, the CDR3 is TGTGCCAGCAGTTACGTCCCCGGGGAGCTGTTTTTT. The encoded protein is CASSYVPGELFF.